The present entry profiles one T cell receptor beta chain with its context. This clonotype was found many times. No cognate antigen has been identified for it. Qualities for individual bases were not recorded, and no much larger clone is one base off. The treatment or condition label on this specimen signifies: allogeneic hematopoietic cell transplantation with graft depleted of TCRalphabeta T cells and CD19 B cells. TCRalphabeta/CD19-depleted allogeneic hematopoietic cell grafts were given to the transplant recipients, all of whom were children. The library was made by PCR. Sequencing took place on an Illumina HiSeq 2500. To normalize quantification of the TCRbeta repertoire, the TCR libraries were built with molecular barcoding that relied on unique molecular identifiers. TCRdb redid the processing of the public reads, applying fastp at Q25 and MiXCR, and retained in-frame beta chains. Merged by CDR3 protein, the rows form single entries marked with the most common genes and DNA. The sample table contains 600,000 or so distinct CDR3 sequences; only one count was recorded for more than 20% of them. Approximately 14% of the sample rests with the top ten.

The data are from a study of T-cell reconstitution after alpha-beta-depleted transplantation in children (dated by TCRdb to 2015 to 2016). About the investigation overall: The study quantitatively tracked T-cell immune reconstitution after TCRalphabeta/CD19-depleted allogeneic hematopoietic cell transplantation in children using TCR repertoire profiling. Study-wide conclusions, independent of this receptor: The apparently early recovery of alphabetaT-cell counts about two months after transplant reportedly depended on only several hundred rapidly expanded clones that came from non-depleted graft cells. The high TCRbeta diversity at day 60 in some patients was ascribed to recipient T cells and intrathymic progenitors that had survived conditioning. Over subsequent months, a decline in hyperexpanded clone frequencies was noted, and after one year, T-cell counts and TCRbeta diversity were mostly ascribed to newly produced T cells.

Counted from cysteine to phenylalanine, this CDR3 has 13 amino acids. Just CDR3 DNA is preserved here, 39 bases in frame from base 1. V is pared back by 5 bases and J by 2 bases, with 9 bases lying between the germline termini. The sample was PBMCs, mostly from graft donor cells, taken 360 days after TCRalphabeta/CD19-depleted stem cell transplant. The rearrangement combines TRBV12-3 or TRBV12-4 with TRBJ2-5; there is no confident call for the D gene. This receptor was identified in a boy younger than two who had a stem cell transplant for acute myeloid leukemia, so the T cells may come from the graft donor. DNA sequence: TGTGCCAGCAGTCCCCCCCCTCAAGAGACCCAGTACTTC. This sequence encodes CASSPPPQETQYF.